One and the same sample provided the 27 T cell receptor beta chains below, sequenced in a study of T-cell reconstitution after alpha-beta-depleted transplantation in children. Unique molecular identifiers featured in how the TCRbeta library was prepared. TCRdb re-called the PCR reads with MiXCR, one entry per CDR3 protein. This table holds about 400,000 distinct CDR3 sequences, 13% found once. The input for sequencing was PBMCs, taken from the stem cell graft. The receptors shown here come from a human donor who donated a stem cell graft to a child with Fanconi anemia.

This clonotype occurred once. The chain couples TRBV9 to TRBJ2-2, with D possibly being TRBD1 (6 bases). Germline lookup yields CDR1 SGDLS and CDR2 YYNGEE. The V end lost 0 bases, the J end lost 3 bases, and 18 bases lay between the germline ends. CDR3 length equals 18 residues. CDR3 residues: CASSVVPQGFKDTGELFF. The CDR3 DNA is TGTGCCAGCAGCGTAGTCCCCCAGGGGTTCAAGGACACCGGGGAGCTGTTTTTT.

This clonotype was seen only a few times. The chain carries TRBV30 and TRBJ2-2; D is possibly TRBD1 or TRBD2 (5 bases each). CDR1 is GTSNPN and CDR2 is SVGIG in the germline V gene (reference sequence). This CDR3 has 15 amino acids. The ends were cut back, 4 bases at V and 4 bases at J, with 16 bases in the middle. CDR3 amino acids: CAWTEGTPTTGELFF. CDR3 bases: TGTGCCTGGACCGAGGGGACCCCGACCACCGGGGAGCTGTTTTTT. Full variable domain (outside the CDR3, taken from reference TRBV30 and TRBJ2-2): SQTIHQWPATLVQPVGSPLSLECTVEGTSNPNLYWYRQAAGRGLQLLFYSVGIGQISSEVPQNLSASRPQDRQFILSSKKLLLSDSGFYLCAWTEGTPTTGELFFGEGSRLTVL.

The genes are TRBV6-5 and TRBJ1-6, with D perhaps matching TRBD1 (6 bases). Germline V gene sequence: CDR1 MNHEY, CDR2 SVGAGI. This CDR3 region has 16 residues. V lost 2 bases and J 7 bases, leaving 15 bases between the germline ends. CDR3 in DNA: TGTGCCAGCAGTTACGGTGCAGGGCAGGGGAATTCACCCCTCCACTTT. Its protein is CASSYGAGQGNSPLHF.

This clonotype has a count of ten or more. The chain's CDR3 is CASSLWGLTNSPLHF. The CDR3 DNA reads as TGTGCCAGCAGCTTGTGGGGCTTGACTAATTCACCCCTCCACTTT. The chain is built from TRBV5-5 and TRBJ1-6; TRBD1 is a possible D gene (5 bases). The ends were cut back, 1 base at V and 6 bases at J, with 11 bases in the middle. Looked up from germline, CDR1 is SGHKS and CDR2 is YYEKEE (reference sequence). CDR3 length: 15 residues.

This clonotype has a count of ten or more. V and J are TRBV20-1 and TRBJ1-3; TRBD1 aligns across 7 bases. J was trimmed by 0 bases and V by 6 bases; bases with no gene match: 5. This CDR3 spans 14 amino acids. The germline CDR1 and CDR2 sequences are DFQATT and SNEGSKA (reference sequence). The CDR3 DNA is TGCAGTGCACGCCAGGGGGACTCTGGAAACACCATATATTTT. Its translation: CSARQGDSGNTIYF.

The rearrangement joins TRBV4-2 to TRBJ2-3; D is unclear. This CDR3 comprises 16 residues. V was pared by 4 bases and J by 2 bases, with 16 bases between. CDR1 and CDR2 (germline): LGHNA, YNFKEQ. DNA for the CDR3: TGTGCCAGCAGCCCTAACATCGTGTCAGACACAGATACGCAGTATTTT. Its protein is CASSPNIVSDTDTQYF.

The rearrangement joins TRBV12-3 or TRBV12-4 to TRBJ2-7; 10 nucleotides match TRBD2. This CDR3 contains 17 residues. V shed 6 bases, J shed 5 bases, and the junction held 16 bases outside the gene matches. Here the CDR3 DNA reads TGTGCCAGCAGCCCCGGAATGCTAGCGGGGGATATCCACGAGCAGTACGTC. Translating gives CASSPGMLAGDIHEQYV.

This clonotype was detected only a few times. The chain links TRBV7-3 to TRBJ1-1; no reliable D call. The CDR3 is made up of 13 amino acids. V was trimmed by 0 bases and J by 6 bases, leaving 8 bases between them. Germline CDR1 is SGHTA and CDR2 is FQGTGA. In nucleotides, the CDR3 is TGTGCCAGCAGCTTAACGACTAGGGCTGAAGCTTTCTTT. It codes for CASSLTTRAEAFF.

This clonotype was recorded a few times. The chain has TRBV7-2 and TRBJ2-7; no clear D. Trimming took 1 base from V and 7 from J, leaving 14 bases between them. CDR3 size: 14 residues. Germline V lookup: CDR1 SGHTA, CDR2 FQGNSA. The CDR3 DNA sequence: TGTGCCAGCAGCTTAGATCCCCTCCCCGGGGAGCAGTACTTC. This translates into CASSLDPLPGEQYF.

This clonotype showed up just a few times. This chain joins TRBV7-8 and TRBJ2-2; perhaps D is TRBD1 or TRBD2 (5 bases each). Germline V gene data show CDR1 as SGHVS and CDR2 as FQNEAQ. The CDR3 loop spans 15 amino acids. V lost 5 bases, J lost 0 bases, and 10 bases lay in between. The CDR3 protein is CASSPGRPNTGELFF. The CDR3 DNA is TGTGCCAGCAGCCCGGGGCGGCCGAACACCGGGGAGCTGTTTTTT.

This clonotype was observed a few times. The rearrangement links TRBV5-1 to TRBJ1-1, with D perhaps matching TRBD1 (5 bases). The CDR3 length is 13 residues. CDR1 is SGHRS and CDR2 is YFSETQ in the germline V gene. Trimming shortened V by 5 bases and J by 4 bases, and 12 bases separated the two germline ends. The CDR3 region has the DNA TGCGCCAGCAGATACGACAGCCCCACTGAAGCTTTCTTT. Residues: CASRYDSPTEAFF.

The chain is built from TRBV12-3 or TRBV12-4 and TRBJ2-2; 9 bases align to TRBD1. The CDR3 covers 14 residues. The J segment lost 5 bases and the V segment lost 8 bases, leaving 6 bases of the junction unmatched. The CDR3 is CASGQGPRTGELFF. CDR3 in DNA: TGTGCCAGCGGACAGGGGCCGCGGACCGGGGAGCTGTTTTTT.

This clonotype was counted between two and nine times. V and J are TRBV18 and TRBJ1-2, with D tentatively TRBD1 (5 bases). This CDR3 contains 16 residues. Trimming removed 1 base from V and 0 bases from J, with 12 bases in between. Germline assignment: CDR1 KGHSH and CDR2 LQKENI. CDR3 residues: CASSPLWDGSNYGYTF. As DNA, the CDR3 is TGTGCCAGCTCACCACTCTGGGACGGCTCTAACTATGGCTACACCTTC.

Concerning this clonotype itself: This likely comes from a read error, as the CDR3 has no conserved phenylalanine or tryptophan at its end. The chain has TRBV5-4 and TRBJ1-6, with no clear D. This CDR3 is 14 amino acids long. Trimming left V 0 bases short and J 7 bases short, with 8 bases between. Per germline, CDR1 SGHNT and CDR2 YYREEE (reference sequence). This CDR3 reads CASSLDRGNSPLHI. The CDR3 region has the DNA TGTGCCAGCAGCTTGGACCGCGGAAATTCACCCCTCCACATT.

This chain joins TRBV19 and TRBJ1-2, with 7 positions matching TRBD1. The CDR3 is 13 amino acids. Trimming cost V 8 bases and J 6 bases; bases outside gene matches: 9. CDR1 is LNHDA and CDR2 is SQIVND in the germline V gene (reference sequence). CDR3 loop: CASRDRDIHGYTF. As DNA, the CDR3 is TGTGCCAGTCGTGACAGGGACATTCATGGCTACACCTTC.

Many counts were recorded for this clonotype. V usage is TRBV20-1 and J usage is TRBJ1-5; D is uncertain. Germline V gene data show CDR1 as DFQATT and CDR2 as SNEGSKA (reference sequence). This CDR3 comprises 13 residues. V lost 0 bases and J 3 bases, leaving 6 bases between the germline ends. CDR3 sequence: CSARDLPNQPQHF. CDR3 in DNA: TGCAGTGCTAGAGATCTCCCCAATCAGCCCCAGCATTTT.

The sample holds many counts of this clonotype. The V call is TRBV20-1, the J call TRBJ2-1, with D perhaps TRBD1 (6 bases). Germline CDR1 is DFQATT and CDR2 is SNEGSKA (reference sequence). Trimming shortened V by 5 bases and J by 2 bases, and 13 bases separated the two germline ends. The CDR3 runs to 14 residues. The CDR3 region is CSAGETGPYNEQFF. Written as DNA, the CDR3 is TGCAGTGCTGGGGAGACAGGCCCCTACAATGAGCAGTTCTTC.

This clonotype was counted many times. The J gene is TRBJ2-2, the V gene TRBV10-3, with D possibly being TRBD2 (5 bases). Germline V lookup: CDR1 ENHRY, CDR2 SYGVKD. The CDR3 is 15 residues long. Trimming pared 7 bases from V and 6 bases from J, leaving 18 bases between. CDR3 sequence (DNA): TGTGCCATCAAATCCGTAGCAGGAGCGGCCGGGGAGCTGTTTTTT. It translates to CAIKSVAGAAGELFF.

This clonotype came up a few times. The chain employs TRBV11-2 and TRBJ2-7; maybe TRBD1 (5 bases). CDR3 size: 13 residues. CDR1 and CDR2 from the germline V gene are SGHAT and FQNNGV. The germline V and J ends were trimmed by 5 bases and 4 bases, with 12 bases remaining between them. The CDR3 protein is CASSPRQSYEQYV. Written as DNA, the CDR3 is TGTGCCAGCAGCCCTCGACAGTCTTACGAGCAGTACGTC.

Ten or more counts support this clonotype. The V call is TRBV4-2, the J call TRBJ2-3, with 9 nucleotides matching TRBD2. Germline CDR1 LGHNA, CDR2 YNFKEQ. This CDR3 comprises 17 residues. V was clipped by 1 base and J by 4 bases; unmatched bases: 9. For the CDR3, the DNA is TGTGCCAGCAGCCAAGTACCTCTAGCGGGGTCCTCAGATACGCAGTATTTT. This sequence encodes CASSQVPLAGSSDTQYF.

The rearrangement joins TRBV6-5 to TRBJ1-1; 8 nucleotides match TRBD1. CDR3 length: 14 residues. The germline CDR1 and CDR2 sequences are MNHEY and SVGAGI. Trimming cost V 2 bases and J 5 bases; bases outside gene matches: 4. In DNA form, the CDR3 reads TGTGCCAGCAGTTACCAGGGGGCGACGACTGAAGCTTTCTTT. Its protein is CASSYQGATTEAFF.

This chain links TRBV24-1 with TRBJ2-3; 7 nucleotides match TRBD1. The V gene end was trimmed by 3 bases and the J gene end by 5 bases; junction bases not matched to a gene: 7. This CDR3 is built from 15 residues. The germline V gene has CDR1 KGHDR and CDR2 SFDVKD. CDR3 DNA sequence: TGTGCCACCAGTGATGTCGGAACAGGGGAAGATACGCAGTATTTT. Protein: CATSDVGTGEDTQYF.

The J gene is TRBJ1-2, the V gene TRBV20-1, with TRBD1 as a possible D gene (6 bases). V lost 5 bases, J lost 7 bases, and 17 bases lay in between. This CDR3 is built from 13 residues. Germline assignment: CDR1 DFQATT and CDR2 SNEGSKA (reference sequence). For the CDR3, the DNA is TGCAGTGCTGGCCCTGGAGGGGGAAGTGGCTACACCTTC. Residues: CSAGPGGGSGYTF.

This chain connects TRBV5-1 to TRBJ1-2; D possibly corresponds to TRBD1 (6 bases). The germline V gene encodes CDR1 SGHRS and CDR2 YFSETQ. Trimming pared 2 bases from V and 2 bases from J, leaving 10 bases between. The CDR3 length is 14 residues. CDR3: CASSFRTENYGYTF. Here the CDR3 DNA reads TGCGCCAGCAGCTTCCGGACAGAAAACTATGGCTACACCTTC.

This clonotype has a handful of counts. The V gene is TRBV5-1, the J gene TRBJ2-3; 11 bases map to TRBD2. The CDR3 has 16 amino acids. With 4 bases clipped from V and 1 base from J, the junction kept 5 bases outside the gene matches. Germline CDR1 is SGHRS and CDR2 is YFSETQ. CDR3 DNA sequence: TGCGCCAGCAGCGAGGAACTAGCGGGGGGCACAGATACGCAGTATTTT. As protein: CASSEELAGGTDTQYF.

This clonotype showed up many times. The J gene is TRBJ2-3, the V gene TRBV19; the match to TRBD2 covers 8 bases. Germline V CDR1 and CDR2: LNHDA, SQIVND (reference sequence). The ends lost 8 bases at V and 3 bases at J; junction bases unmatched: 16. The CDR3 totals 17 residues. CDR3 sequence (DNA): TGTGCCAGTTCGGGACTAGGGGGTATCACATTTACAGATACGCAGTATTTT. It translates to CASSGLGGITFTDTQYF.

J is TRBJ1-2 and V is TRBV12-3 or TRBV12-4; D perhaps matches TRBD1 (6 bases). V lost 5 bases, J lost 5 bases, and 21 bases lay in between. There are 16 residues in the CDR3. In nucleotides, the CDR3 is TGTGCCAGCAGTAGGAAACAGGGCAGCGCTGTTTATGGCTACACCTTC. It translates to CASSRKQGSAVYGYTF.